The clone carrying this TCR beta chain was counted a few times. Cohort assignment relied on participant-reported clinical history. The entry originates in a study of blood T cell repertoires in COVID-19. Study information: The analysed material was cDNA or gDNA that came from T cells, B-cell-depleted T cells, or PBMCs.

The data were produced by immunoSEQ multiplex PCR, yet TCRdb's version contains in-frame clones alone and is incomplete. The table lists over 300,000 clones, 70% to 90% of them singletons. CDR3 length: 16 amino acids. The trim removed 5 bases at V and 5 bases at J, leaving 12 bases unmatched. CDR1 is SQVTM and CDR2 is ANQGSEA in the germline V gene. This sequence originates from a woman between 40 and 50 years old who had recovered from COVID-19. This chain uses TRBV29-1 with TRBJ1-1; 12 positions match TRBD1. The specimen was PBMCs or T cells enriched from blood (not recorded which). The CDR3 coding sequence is TGCAGCGTTTCAACCGGGACAGGGGGCTGGGGAACTGAAGCTTTCTTT. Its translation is CSVSTGTGGWGTEAFF.